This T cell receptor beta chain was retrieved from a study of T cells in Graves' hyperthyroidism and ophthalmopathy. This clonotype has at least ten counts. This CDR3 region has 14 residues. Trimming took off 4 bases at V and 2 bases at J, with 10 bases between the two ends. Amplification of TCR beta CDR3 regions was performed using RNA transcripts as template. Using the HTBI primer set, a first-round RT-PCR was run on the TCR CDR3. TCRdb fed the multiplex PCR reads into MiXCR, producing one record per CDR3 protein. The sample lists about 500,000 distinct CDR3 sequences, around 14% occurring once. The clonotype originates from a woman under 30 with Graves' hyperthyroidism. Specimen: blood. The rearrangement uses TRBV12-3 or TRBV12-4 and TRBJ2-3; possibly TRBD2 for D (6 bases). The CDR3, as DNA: TGTGCCAGCAGTTCTGGGGGGACCACAGATACGCAGTATTTT. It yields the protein CASSSGGTTDTQYF.